Below are 20 T cell receptor beta chains sequenced from a single sample in a study of blood T cell repertoires in COVID-19. Method: immunoSEQ multiplex PCR; TCRdb's copy keeps in-frame clones and lacks some. This table has about 46,000 clones, 88% appearing once. Input material: peripheral blood. The receptor source for this set is a man aged 50-60 years with acute or convalescent COVID-19.

The chain combines TRBV7-9 with TRBJ2-5, with D perhaps matching TRBD2 (5 bases). Germline-derived CDR1 and CDR2 are SEHNR and FQNEAQ (reference sequence). Trimming left V 3 bases short and J 2 bases short, with 16 bases between. This CDR3 is built from 16 residues. The CDR3 protein is CASSFNSPREQETQYF. The DNA of the CDR3 is TGTGCCAGCAGCTTTAATTCCCCCCGGGAACAAGAGACCCAGTACTTC.

The chain links TRBV2 to TRBJ1-2, with D possibly being TRBD1 (6 bases). Germline V lookup: CDR1 SNHLY, CDR2 FYNNEI. This CDR3 has 13 residues. V dropped 4 bases and J dropped 6 bases, with 12 bases sitting between them. The CDR3 protein is CASSVGWTDGYTF. Here the CDR3 DNA reads TGTGCCAGCAGTGTGGGGTGGACAGATGGCTACACCTTC.

The V and J genes are TRBV20-1 and TRBJ1-1; D is unclear. The V gene lost 5 bases and the J gene lost 5 bases, with 9 bases spanning the gap. The CDR3 loop spans 11 amino acids. Germline V lookup: CDR1 DFQATT, CDR2 SNEGSKA (reference sequence). The CDR3 nucleotides are TGCAGTGCTTTTAGGGAGACTGAAGCTTTCTTT. This codes for CSAFRETEAFF.

The chain recombines TRBV7-2 with TRBJ2-7; weak D call: TRBD2 (5 bases). The CDR3 consists of 14 residues. Trimming shortened V by 8 bases and J by 2 bases, and 16 bases separated the two germline ends. Germline V gene lookup returns CDR1 SGHTA and CDR2 FQGNSA. In DNA form, the CDR3 reads TGTGCCAGCGCCGGAACCGCGGGTACCTACGAGCAGTACTTC. Its translation is CASAGTAGTYEQYF.

V usage is TRBV10-3 and J usage is TRBJ1-4; TRBD1 matches at 11 bases. The CDR3 covers 16 residues. The J segment lost 4 bases and the V segment lost 6 bases, leaving 7 bases of the junction unmatched. The germline V gene encodes CDR1 ENHRY and CDR2 SYGVKD. CDR3 in DNA: TGTGCCATCAGCCCCGGACAGGGGGCCGGTAATGAAAAACTGTTTTTT. Translating it yields CAISPGQGAGNEKLFF.

The CDR3 DNA sequence: TGTGCCAGTAGTAGAAATCAACAGGGCCACGAGCAGTACTTC. This gives the protein CASSRNQQGHEQYF. This chain joins TRBV19 and TRBJ2-7, with D possibly being TRBD1 (6 bases). The CDR3 covers 14 residues. Trimming removed 4 bases at V and 5 bases at J, with 15 bases between. CDR1 and CDR2 from the germline V gene are LNHDA and SQIVND (reference sequence).

The rearrangement uses TRBV5-6 and TRBJ2-2; possible D gene TRBD1, 6 bases. The germline gives CDR1 SGHDT, CDR2 YYEEEE. Trimming left V 2 bases short and J 7 bases short, with 9 bases between. This CDR3 region has 13 residues. CDR3 loop: CASSFGQLGELFF. In nucleotides, the CDR3 is TGTGCCAGCAGCTTTGGACAGCTCGGGGAGCTGTTTTTT.

This chain connects TRBV2 to TRBJ2-1; 11 bases line up with TRBD2. The CDR3 length is 17 residues. After removal of 1 base from V and 8 bases from J, the junction contained 10 bases not matched to a gene. Germline assignment: CDR1 SNHLY and CDR2 FYNNEI. The CDR3: CASSEEGLAGGMDEQFF. The CDR3 region has the DNA TGTGCCAGCAGTGAAGAGGGGCTAGCGGGAGGAATGGATGAGCAGTTCTTC.

The chain uses TRBV24-1 and TRBJ1-1; D gene ambiguous. The V end lost 7 bases, the J end lost 2 bases, and 19 bases lay between the germline ends. This CDR3 has 16 amino acids. Germline-derived CDR1 and CDR2 are KGHDR and SFDVKD. Here the CDR3 DNA reads TGTGCCACCAGCGGGAGTTCGGCAGAAGATAACACTGAAGCTTTCTTT. Translated: CATSGSSAEDNTEAFF.

V gene TRBV5-8 combines with J gene TRBJ2-3, with 10 nucleotides matching TRBD1. The CDR3 covers 17 residues. J lost 2 bases, V lost 0 bases, and 6 bases had no gene match. Germline V gives CDR1 SGHTS, CDR2 YDEGEE. The CDR3 loop is CASSLGPGQGYTDTQYF. The CDR3 bases are TGTGCCAGCAGCTTGGGGCCGGGACAGGGGTACACAGATACGCAGTATTTT.

The rearrangement uses TRBV18 and TRBJ2-7; D is possibly TRBD1 (6 bases). V was shortened by 5 bases and J by 4 bases, with 12 bases between the two germline ends. The CDR3 contains 13 residues. CDR1 and CDR2 from the germline V gene are KGHSH and LQKENI. In nucleotides, the CDR3 is TGTGCCAGCTCATGGCAGGGGTCATACGAGCAGTACTTC. Amino acids: CASSWQGSYEQYF.

The CDR3 nucleotides are TGTGCCAGCAGTCGACAGGGAGATACGCAGTATTTT. It specifies CASSRQGDTQYF. The chain recombines TRBV6-5 with TRBJ2-3, with TRBD1 matching over 7 bases. V lost 5 bases, J lost 5 bases, and 1 base stayed unmatched. Germline CDR1 reads MNHEY; CDR2 reads SVGAGI. CDR3 size: 12 residues.

This clone has a handful of counts. The chain joins TRBV5-5 to TRBJ1-5; D unclear. CDR1 is SGHKS, CDR2 YYEKEE, per germline (reference sequence). Trimming cost V 4 bases and J 4 bases, with 9 bases left between them. The CDR3 spans 13 residues. In nucleotides, the CDR3 is TGTGCCAGCAGCGCTGGAGATAATCAGCCCCAGCATTTT. Its translation is CASSAGDNQPQHF.

This chain connects TRBV4-1 to TRBJ2-7, with 9 bases that match TRBD1. Germline values: CDR1 MGHRA, CDR2 YSYEKL. V was pared by 0 bases and J by 5 bases, with 8 bases of the junction left unmatched. The CDR3 sequence is 16 residues long. The CDR3 coding sequence is TGCGCCAGCAGCCAAGATCCGGGACAGGGCTTCAACGAGCAGTACTTC. Residues: CASSQDPGQGFNEQYF.

The chain uses TRBV4-3 and TRBJ1-2; D not resolved. This CDR3 has 14 residues. The V end lost 0 bases, the J end lost 7 bases, and 12 bases lay between the germline ends. From germline, CDR1 is LGHNA and CDR2 YSLEER. The DNA of the CDR3 is TGCGCCAGCAGCCAAGACCGGTCCCCGGTTGGCTACACCTTC. Encoded protein: CASSQDRSPVGYTF.

The chain couples TRBV28 to TRBJ2-7; maybe TRBD2 (5 bases). The V end was cut by 5 bases, the J end by 0 bases, with 17 bases between. This CDR3 has 16 residues. CDR1 MDHEN and CDR2 SYDVKM come from the germline V gene. CDR3 DNA: TGTGCCAGCAGTGACCCGGACTCCCACCTCTCCTACGAGCAGTACTTC. This encodes CASSDPDSHLSYEQYF.

The DNA for the CDR3 is TGTGCCAGCAGCGGTCCTACCTACAATGAGCAGTTCTTC. This codes for CASSGPTYNEQFF. The chain carries TRBV12-3 or TRBV12-4 and TRBJ2-1; no reliable D call. V shed 6 bases and J shed 2 bases, with 8 bases lying between them. The CDR3 sequence is 13 residues long.

The genes are TRBV24-1 and TRBJ1-1; 7 positions agree with TRBD1. The germline CDR1 and CDR2 sequences are KGHDR and SFDVKD. The V and J ends lost 1 base and 6 bases, in that order; junction bases with no gene match: 1. This CDR3 has 13 residues. The CDR3 is CATSDFGTAEAFF. The CDR3 bases are TGTGCCACCAGTGATTTTGGGACAGCTGAAGCTTTCTTT.

The sample holds a few counts of this clone. The chain is built from TRBV19 and TRBJ1-1; 12 bases line up with TRBD1. This CDR3 has 16 amino acids. The J segment lost 3 bases and the V segment lost 10 bases, leaving 12 bases of the junction unmatched. Germline assignment: CDR1 LNHDA and CDR2 SQIVND (reference sequence). The CDR3 loop reads CATNRDRGPSDTEAFF. The CDR3 DNA reads TGTGCCACTAACCGGGACAGGGGGCCCTCGGACACTGAAGCTTTCTTT.

The table lists this clone with a count of one. The V gene is TRBV2, the J gene TRBJ2-7; TRBD2 might be the D (5 bases). V was clipped by 1 base and J by 6 bases, with 7 bases between them. Germline V CDR1 and CDR2: SNHLY, FYNNEI. The CDR3 totals 12 residues. For the CDR3, the DNA is TGTGCCAGCAGTGAAGGTGGAGGCGAGCAGTACTTC. The encoded protein is CASSEGGGEQYF. The complete variable domain, with remaining parts taken from reference TRBV2 and TRBJ2-7, reads EPEVTQTPSHQVTQMGQEVILRCVPISNHLYFYWYRQILGQKVEFLVSFYNNEISEKSEIFDDQFSVERPDGSNFTLKIRSTKLEDSAMYFCASSEGGGEQYFGPGTRLTVT.